This T cell receptor (beta chain) was captured by sequencing in a study of cytomegalovirus exposure and HLA in healthy donors. The J segment lost 1 base and the V segment lost 5 bases, leaving 6 bases of the junction unmatched. The germline CDR1 and CDR2 sequences are LNHNV and YYDKDF (reference sequence). CDR3 length: 16 amino acids. The PCR contained 60 Vbeta and 13 Jbeta primers. Using immunoSEQ multiplex PCR, the repertoire was profiled, and TCRdb retains in-frame clones only, with some absent. The sample holds some 190,000 clones; nearly 80% are singletons and the top ten take less than 3.5%. The chain uses TRBV15 and TRBJ2-2, with 8 bases lining up with TRBD2. The sequenced sample consisted of PBMCs. The origin of this receptor is a female donor in good health and CMV-seronegative. In DNA, the CDR3 is TGTGCCACCAGCCCAATCGGGGGGGGGAACACCGGGGAGCTGTTTTTT. Its translation: CATSPIGGGNTGELFF.